A selection of T cell receptor beta chains follows, all from one sample in a study of CD8+ T cells in alopecia areata. Produced via immunoSEQ multiplex PCR; TCRdb's table is partial and in-frame only. The sample consists of about 200,000 clones, 58% of them appearing once. This material consisted of CD4+ T cells sorted from blood, taken at week 24, from a patient treated with tofacitinib. Receptors originate from a human donor with alopecia areata. Each CDR3 is given with its conserved first and last residue. The D gene is left open where the match is weak. Clone size appears in some rows only: once, few, many, or a class for an expanded clone.

v_call	clone_size	d_call	j_call	cdr3_nt	cdr3_aa
TRBV7-2	.	TRBD1	TRBJ1-1	TGTGCCAGCAGCCGGACAGGGGGCGGCTCTGAAGCTTTCTTT	CASSRTGGGSEAFF
TRBV5-1	.	TRBD1	TRBJ1-4	TGCGCCAGCAGCTACAGGGGGTTTGAGGAAAAACTGTTTTTT	CASSYRGFEEKLFF
TRBV7-3	.	TRBD2	TRBJ2-1	TGTGCCAGCAGCTTAACGCCCCGACTAGCGGGGGAGCAATACAATGAGCAGTTCTTC	CASSLTPRLAGEQYNEQFF
TRBV27	few	TRBD1	TRBJ2-2	TGTGCCAGCAGATGGGGACAGATCCCTACCGGGGAGCTGTTTTTT	CASRWGQIPTGELFF
TRBV18	few	TRBD1	TRBJ1-2	TGTGCCAGCTCACCGGGACAGGGATCTTTCTACACCTTC	CASSPGQGSFYTF
TRBV4-3	.	TRBD2	TRBJ2-5	TGCGCCAGCAGCCAAGGGGGAGGGTCCCAGTACTTC	CASSQGGGSQYF
TRBV11-2	.	.	TRBJ2-2	TGTGCCAGCAGCTTATCCACAGGGCGTAGGGAGCTGTTTTTT	CASSLSTGRRELFF
TRBV5-1	.	.	TRBJ2-7	TGCGCCAGCAGCTTGGAGGCAGAGCAGTACTTC	CASSLEAEQYF
TRBV2	.	.	TRBJ2-3	TGTGCCAGCATTCCCCGCACAGATACGCAGTATTTT	CASIPRTDTQYF
TRBV18	.	.	TRBJ2-6	TGTGCCAGCTCACCCGAGGGTTCTGGGGCCAACGTCCTGACTTTC	CASSPEGSGANVLTF
TRBV4-3	.	TRBD1	TRBJ2-7	TGCGCCAGCAGCCACAGGACAGGGACTGAGCAGTACTTC	CASSHRTGTEQYF
TRBV25-1	.	TRBD2	TRBJ2-5	TGTGCCAGCAGGGGACTAGGAGAGACCCAGTACTTC	CASRGLGETQYF
TRBV19	.	TRBD2	TRBJ2-5	TGTGCCAGTAGTATACGGGAGGGCCTTCTGCAGACCCAGTACTTC	CASSIREGLLQTQYF
TRBV30	once	TRBD2	TRBJ2-2	TGTGCCTGGAATGGACTAGCGGCGAACACCGGGGAGCTGTTTTTT	CAWNGLAANTGELFF
TRBV20-1	few	.	TRBJ2-5	TGCAGTGCTATAGGACAGATGACCCAGTACTTC	CSAIGQMTQYF
TRBV18	once	.	TRBJ1-1	TGTGCCAGCTCCCTTGCCCACCCTGCACAGGGGAACACTGAAGCTTTCTTT	CASSLAHPAQGNTEAFF
TRBV28	.	TRBD2	TRBJ2-1	TGTGCCAGCAGTTTACCCGGACTAGCGGTGTACAATGAGCAGTTCTTC	CASSLPGLAVYNEQFF
TRBV25-1	few	TRBD2	TRBJ2-1	TGTGCCAGCGGGTCGACGCTAGCGGGAGGCCACAATGAGCAGTTCTTC	CASGSTLAGGHNEQFF
TRBV30	few	.	TRBJ1-2	TGTGCCTGGAGCCCCAGGGGCGCGCTGGCGGGCTACACCTTC	CAWSPRGALAGYTF
TRBV1	.	.	TRBJ2-1	TGCACCAGCAGCCAAGGGCTAGCGGCCTACAATGAGCAGTTCTTC	CTSSQGLAAYNEQFF
TRBV27	many	.	TRBJ2-7	TGTGCCAGCAGTTTCTGGCAGGGTGGCTACGAGCAGTACTTC	CASSFWQGGYEQYF
TRBV25-1	few	.	TRBJ2-1	TGTGCCAGCAGTGAATTGGGTGGACAGCTCTACAATGAGCAGTTCTTC	CASSELGGQLYNEQFF